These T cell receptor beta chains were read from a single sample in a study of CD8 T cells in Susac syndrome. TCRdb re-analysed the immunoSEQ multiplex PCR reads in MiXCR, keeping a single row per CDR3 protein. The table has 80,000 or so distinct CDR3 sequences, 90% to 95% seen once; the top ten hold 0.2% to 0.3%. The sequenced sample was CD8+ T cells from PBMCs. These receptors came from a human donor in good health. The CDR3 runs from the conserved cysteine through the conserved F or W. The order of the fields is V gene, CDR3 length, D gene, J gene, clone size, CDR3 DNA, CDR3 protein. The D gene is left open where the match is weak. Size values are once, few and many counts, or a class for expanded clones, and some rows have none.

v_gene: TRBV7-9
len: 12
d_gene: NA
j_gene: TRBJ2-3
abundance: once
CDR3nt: TGTGCCAGCAGTCCACATGAGTTTGCGCAGTATTTT
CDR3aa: CASSPHEFAQYF

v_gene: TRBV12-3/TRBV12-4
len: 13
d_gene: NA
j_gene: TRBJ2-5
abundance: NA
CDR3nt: TGTGCCAGCAGCCTAGGTCGAGGAGAGACCCAGTACTTC
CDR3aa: CASSLGRGETQYF

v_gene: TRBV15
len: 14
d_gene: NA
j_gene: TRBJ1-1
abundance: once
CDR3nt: TGTGCCACCAGCGCATACAGGCAGAACACTGAAGCTTTCTTT
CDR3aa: CATSAYRQNTEAFF

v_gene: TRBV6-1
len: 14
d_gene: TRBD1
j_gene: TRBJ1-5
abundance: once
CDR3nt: TGTGCCAGCAGTGAACCTACAGGGGTTCAGCCCCAGCATTTT
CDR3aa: CASSEPTGVQPQHF

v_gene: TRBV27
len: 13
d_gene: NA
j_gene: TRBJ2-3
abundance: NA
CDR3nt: TGTGCCAGCAGTTCACGAAACACAGATACGCAGTATTTT
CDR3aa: CASSSRNTDTQYF

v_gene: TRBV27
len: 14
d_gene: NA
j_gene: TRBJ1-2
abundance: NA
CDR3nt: TGTGCCAGCAGTTCCCCATTAGGCAGAAACGGCTACACCTTC
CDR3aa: CASSSPLGRNGYTF

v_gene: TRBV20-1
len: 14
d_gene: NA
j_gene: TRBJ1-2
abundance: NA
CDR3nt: TGCAGTGCTAGTTCCTCGTTAGGGTGGTATGGCTACACCTTC
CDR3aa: CSASSSLGWYGYTF

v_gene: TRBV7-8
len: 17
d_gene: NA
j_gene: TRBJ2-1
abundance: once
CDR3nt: TGTGCCAGCAGCGCCACCGGGCCCCGGAGCTCCTACAATGAGCAGTTCTTC
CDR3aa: CASSATGPRSSYNEQFF

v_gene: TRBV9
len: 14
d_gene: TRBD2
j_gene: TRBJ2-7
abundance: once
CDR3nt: TGTGCCAGCAGCGTAGCGAGCGGGGGGTCCGAGCAGTACTTC
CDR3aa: CASSVASGGSEQYF

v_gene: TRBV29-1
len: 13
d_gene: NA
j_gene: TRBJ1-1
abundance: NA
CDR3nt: TGCAGCGTTGAACGGGACACCAACACTGAAGCTTTCTTT
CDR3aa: CSVERDTNTEAFF

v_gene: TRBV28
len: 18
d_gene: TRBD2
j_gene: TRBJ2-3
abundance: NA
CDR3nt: TGTGCCAGCAGTTACCAAGGGACTAGCGAGATCGTCACAGATACGCAGTATTTT
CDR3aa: CASSYQGTSEIVTDTQYF

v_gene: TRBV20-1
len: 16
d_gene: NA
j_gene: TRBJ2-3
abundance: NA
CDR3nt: TGCAGTGCCCCTCTTGGGGCACACCCGGTCACAGATACGCAGTATTTT
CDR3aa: CSAPLGAHPVTDTQYF

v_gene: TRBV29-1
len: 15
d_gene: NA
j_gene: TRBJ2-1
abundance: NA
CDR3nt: TGCAGCGCTGAACTACTTCAGAGCTCCTACAATGAGCAGTTCTTC
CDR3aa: CSAELLQSSYNEQFF

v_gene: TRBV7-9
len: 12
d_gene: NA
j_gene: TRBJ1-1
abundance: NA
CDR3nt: TGTGCCAGCAGCATAGGTTTCCCTGAAGCTTTCTTT
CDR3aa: CASSIGFPEAFF

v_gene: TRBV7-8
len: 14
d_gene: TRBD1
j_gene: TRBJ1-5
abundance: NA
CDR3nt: TGTGCCAGCAGCTTCACGGGACAGGGCCAGCCCCAGCATTTT
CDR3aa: CASSFTGQGQPQHF

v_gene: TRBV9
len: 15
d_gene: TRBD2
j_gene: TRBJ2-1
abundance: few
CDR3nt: TGTGCCAGCAGCCGAGGGACTAGCGGTTGGGATGAGCAGTTCTTC
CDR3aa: CASSRGTSGWDEQFF

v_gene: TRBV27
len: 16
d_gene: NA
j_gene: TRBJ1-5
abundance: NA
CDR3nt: TGTGCCAGCAGTCCCAACCCCCAGGGACGTAATCAGCCCCAGCATTTT
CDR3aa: CASSPNPQGRNQPQHF

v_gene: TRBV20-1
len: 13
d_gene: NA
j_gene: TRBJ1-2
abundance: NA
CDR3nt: TGCAGTGCTAGGGACGCCAGGGCGAACGGCTACACCTTC
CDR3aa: CSARDARANGYTF